This T cell receptor (beta chain) derives from a study of a mutant IDH1 vaccine in newly diagnosed glioma. Looking at the study overall: Patients had received radiotherapy, temozolomide, or both previously, most receiving both. Study-wide findings and caveats: Pseudoprogression appeared independent of alterations in top peripheral clonotypes.

Indicated time point: baseline, week 1 (first vaccination visit). Treatment defined: pre-vaccination baseline after standard-of-care therapy. New WHO grade 3 or 4 IDH1-mutant, ATRX-lost astrocytomas were present in all donors. Note on this clone: Its antigen is undetermined.

The germline V gene has CDR1 WNHNN and CDR2 SYGVQD (reference sequence). V was clipped by 6 bases and J by 8 bases, with 22 bases between them. The CDR3 sequence is 16 residues long. Sequencing used immunoSEQ multiplex PCR; TCRdb keeps in-frame clones, though not all of them. The sample lists 20,000 to 25,000 clones, 93% occurring once. The TCR was taken from a man between 40 and 49 years old with glioma. V is TRBV10-1 and J is TRBJ2-2, with D possibly called TRBD1 or TRBD2 (6 bases each). The sample here was PBMCs, taken from a glioma patient treated with radiotherapy, temozolomide or both. In nucleotides, the CDR3 is TGCGCCAGCAGCCCCGCGGGGACACGGTCTCCTGGGGAGCTGTTTTTT. Protein sequence: CASSPAGTRSPGELFF.